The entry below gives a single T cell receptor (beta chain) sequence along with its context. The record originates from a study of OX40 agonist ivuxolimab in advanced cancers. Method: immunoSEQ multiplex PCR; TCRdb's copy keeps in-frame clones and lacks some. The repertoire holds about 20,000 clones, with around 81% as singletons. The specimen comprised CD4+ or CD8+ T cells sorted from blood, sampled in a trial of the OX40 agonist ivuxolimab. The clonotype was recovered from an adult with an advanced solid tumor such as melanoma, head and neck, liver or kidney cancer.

In DNA, the CDR3 is TGTGCCAGCAGCTTATTTGAAGGGGGTGCCTACGAGCAGTACTTC. This codes for CASSLFEGGAYEQYF. The chain employs TRBV7-3 and TRBJ2-7; D is perhaps TRBD1 (6 bases). With 2 bases removed from V and 2 bases from J, the gap between germline ends came to 13 bases. This CDR3 region has 15 residues. CDR1 and CDR2 (germline): SGHTA, FQGTGA.